The T cell receptor beta chain under discussion was sequenced for a study of immune characterization of retroperitoneal liposarcoma. The sample holds a few counts of this clonotype. CDR3 length equals 23 residues. The V gene's germline CDR1 is ENHRY and CDR2 SYGVKD. The V gene end was trimmed by 3 bases and the J gene end by 2 bases; junction bases not matched to a gene: 27. One entry per CDR3 protein, called by TCRdb with MiXCR from the PCR reads. Altogether around 11,000 distinct CDR3 sequences are present, under 35% being singletons, with the ten largest covering around 8%. The chain combines TRBV10-3 with TRBJ2-3; 9 positions agree with TRBD2. Sequences were obtained from tumor tissue. This TCR derives from a male donor with retroperitoneal liposarcoma. In DNA form, the CDR3 reads TGTGCCATCAGTGATCCCCCCGAGGGGGCCGCCTCTAGCGGGGCTAGCTTCACAGATACGCAGTATTTT. Translation: CAISDPPEGAASSGASFTDTQYF.